What follows are 29 T cell receptor beta chains derived from one specimen sequenced in a study of OX40 agonist ivuxolimab in advanced cancers. Clones were read by immunoSEQ multiplex PCR, and TCRdb kept only the in-frame ones, dropping some. Among 45,000 to 50,000 clones listed, about 85% were seen once. The material was CD4+ or CD8+ T cells sorted from blood, obtained in a trial of the OX40 agonist ivuxolimab. The receptors originated from an adult with an advanced solid tumor such as melanoma, head and neck, liver or kidney cancer.

In this sample, this clone turned up once. The chain employs TRBV10-2 and TRBJ1-2; TRBD1 matches 8 bases. The CDR3 has 14 residues. Germline trimming cut 5 bases from V and 4 bases from J; bases unmatched to any gene: 6. Germline assignment: CDR1 WSHSY and CDR2 SAAADI. CDR3: CASSPRTGPYGYTF. The CDR3 nucleotides read TGCGCCAGCAGTCCTCGGACAGGGCCCTATGGCTACACCTTC.

This clone was seen more than once but under ten times. The chain carries TRBV9 and TRBJ2-1; 10 positions match TRBD1. From germline, CDR1 is SGDLS and CDR2 YYNGEE. V trimming: 4 bases; J trimming: 4 bases; junction bases outside the gene matches: 8. CDR3 length: 16 residues. CDR3 sequence: CASSPGTGEGYNEQFF. The DNA for the CDR3 is TGTGCCAGCAGCCCAGGGACAGGGGAAGGATACAATGAGCAGTTCTTC.

The chain links TRBV27 to TRBJ1-1; 8 nucleotides agree with TRBD1. The CDR3 extends over 14 amino acids. Trimming removed 5 bases from V and 5 bases from J; junction bases left unmatched: 7. Germline V lookup: CDR1 MNHEY, CDR2 SMNVEV (reference sequence). CDR3 sequence (DNA): TGTGCCAGCAGTAACCGACAGGGGAGGACTGAAGCTTTCTTT. It codes for CASSNRQGRTEAFF.

This rearrangement joins TRBV7-9 to TRBJ2-5; D may be TRBD2 (6 bases). Germline loops: CDR1 SEHNR, CDR2 FQNEAQ (reference sequence). This CDR3 has 12 amino acids. V dropped 7 bases and J dropped 7 bases, with 13 bases sitting between them. The CDR3 DNA follows: TGTGCCAGCACCCGCCTGGGGGGGACCCAGTACTTC. Its protein is CASTRLGGTQYF. Based on the CDR3 plus reference TRBV7-9 and TRBJ2-5, the full variable domain is DTGVSQNPRHKITKRGQNVTFRCDPISEHNRLYWYRQTLGQGPEFLTYFQNEAQLEKSRLLSDRFSAERPKGSFSTLEIQRTEQGDSAMYLCASTRLGGTQYFGPGTRLLVL.

The chain recombines TRBV6-4 with TRBJ2-7; 7 nucleotides match TRBD1. Germline V gene data show CDR1 as MRHNA and CDR2 as SNTAGT. J lost 0 bases, V lost 8 bases, and 19 bases had no gene match. The CDR3 totals 18 residues. The CDR3 region is CASPSTEGGPQSSYEQYF. In DNA, the CDR3 is TGTGCCAGCCCCTCTACCGAAGGGGGCCCCCAGAGCTCCTACGAGCAGTACTTC.

This chain joins TRBV29-1 and TRBJ2-5, with D uncertain. Trimming stripped 3 bases from V and 5 bases from J, with 10 bases between. CDR1 and CDR2 (germline): SQVTM, ANQGSEA. The CDR3 spans 12 residues. CDR3 nucleotide sequence: TGCAGCGTTGAGCGGAATAGGGAGACCCAGTACTTC. Residues: CSVERNRETQYF. Full variable domain (outside the CDR3, taken from reference TRBV29-1 and TRBJ2-5): SAVISQKPSRDICQRGTSLTIQCQVDSQVTMMFWYRQQPGQSLTLIATANQGSEATYESGFVIDKFPISRPNLTFSTLTVSNMSPEDSSIYLCSVERNRETQYFGPGTRLLVL.

The V call is TRBV6-5, the J call TRBJ2-3; 11 bases map to TRBD1. Germline CDR1 reads MNHEY; CDR2 reads SVGAGI. This CDR3 contains 15 residues. Trimming at V came to 6 bases and at J to 4 bases, leaving 6 bases not matched to a gene. The CDR3 sequence is CASSAGTGGADTQYF. In nucleotides, the CDR3 is TGTGCCAGCAGCGCCGGGACAGGGGGTGCAGATACGCAGTATTTT.

The CDR3 coding sequence is TGTGCCAGCAGCAAGGGACACCCTAGCAATCAGCCCCAGCATTTT. Its translation: CASSKGHPSNQPQHF. The genes are TRBV6-1 and TRBJ1-5; D possibly corresponds to TRBD1 (6 bases). Trimming cost V 6 bases and J 0 bases, with 12 bases left between them. From germline, CDR1 is MNHNS and CDR2 SASEGT. The length of the CDR3 is 15 residues.

The chain employs TRBV5-5 and TRBJ1-5; D is ambiguous. Trimming shortened V by 1 base and J by 7 bases, and 6 bases separated the two germline ends. The length of the CDR3 is 12 residues. Per germline, CDR1 SGHKS and CDR2 YYEKEE (reference sequence). The chain's CDR3 is CASSLLEQPQHF. The CDR3 DNA follows: TGTGCCAGCAGCTTGTTAGAACAGCCCCAGCATTTT.

This clone is a singleton in its sample. The chain links TRBV6-5 to TRBJ2-5, with TRBD1 as a possible D gene (6 bases). V lost 2 bases and J 5 bases, leaving 15 bases between the germline ends. The CDR3 contains 15 residues. Germline V CDR1 and CDR2: MNHEY, SVGAGI. This CDR3 is CASSYTAGVVETQYF. CDR3 nucleotides: TGTGCCAGCAGTTACACGGCAGGGGTTGTGGAGACCCAGTACTTC.

The chain couples TRBV5-6 to TRBJ1-5; D not certain. Germline V gives CDR1 SGHDT, CDR2 YYEEEE. The CDR3 runs to 14 residues. V gave up 1 base and J gave up 9 bases, with 14 bases separating them. Here the CDR3 DNA reads TGTGCCAGCAGCTTGTGGGGAGGTGGAAGGCCCCAGCATTTT. Residues: CASSLWGGGRPQHF.

Only a few counts were recorded for this clone. The genes are TRBV4-3 and TRBJ2-7, with D uncertain. V was shortened by 0 bases and J by 3 bases, with 6 bases between the two germline ends. The CDR3 covers 13 residues. In germline, CDR1 is LGHNA, CDR2 YSLEER. This CDR3 is CASSQEGSYEQYF. DNA of the CDR3: TGCGCCAGCAGCCAAGAGGGCAGCTACGAGCAGTACTTC.

The chain has TRBV19 and TRBJ2-3; 7 bases are a match to TRBD2. CDR1 LNHDA and CDR2 SQIVND come from the germline V gene (reference sequence). Trimming removed 3 bases from V and 1 base from J; junction bases left unmatched: 4. This CDR3 spans 15 amino acids. CDR3 sequence reads: CASSMRGGGTDTQYF. The CDR3 bases are TGTGCCAGTAGTATGAGGGGAGGGGGCACAGATACGCAGTATTTT.

The chain uses TRBV30 and TRBJ1-2; D not certain. The CDR3 runs to 14 residues. The V gene lost 0 bases and the J gene lost 3 bases, with 11 bases spanning the gap. Germline CDR1 reads GTSNPN; CDR2 reads SVGIG (reference sequence). CDR3 sequence: CAWSVLSGYYGYTF. CDR3 DNA: TGTGCCTGGAGTGTACTTTCAGGCTACTATGGCTACACCTTC.

The V and J genes are TRBV2 and TRBJ2-3; D possibly uses TRBD1 or TRBD2 (5 bases each). In germline, CDR1 is SNHLY, CDR2 FYNNEI. The CDR3 sequence is 15 residues long. Deletions cut 4 bases from V and 4 bases from J, with 15 bases between. The CDR3 reads CASSGGTWVSDTQYF. CDR3 DNA sequence: TGTGCCAGCAGTGGGGGGACCTGGGTTTCAGATACGCAGTATTTT.

This chain connects TRBV4-2 to TRBJ2-7; the D is unclear. Trimming stripped 1 base from V and 4 bases from J, with 8 bases between. The length of the CDR3 is 13 residues. Germline values: CDR1 LGHNA, CDR2 YNFKEQ. The CDR3 here is CASSQGILYEQYF. The CDR3 DNA reads as TGTGCCAGCAGCCAAGGTATACTGTACGAGCAGTACTTC.

V is TRBV27 and J is TRBJ2-3; D remains unclear. Trimming stripped 3 bases from V and 2 bases from J, with 18 bases between. Germline assignment: CDR1 MNHEY and CDR2 SMNVEV (reference sequence). The CDR3 sequence is 17 residues long. CDR3 residues: CASSFRRNPDPTDTQYF. The CDR3 nucleotides read TGTGCCAGCAGTTTTCGACGGAACCCCGATCCCACAGATACGCAGTATTTT.

The rearrangement links TRBV6-5 to TRBJ2-7, with D possibly being TRBD1 (6 bases). Trimming took off 2 bases at V and 4 bases at J, with 15 bases between the two ends. Germline assignment: CDR1 MNHEY and CDR2 SVGAGI. This CDR3 is built from 15 residues. CDR3 DNA sequence: TGTGCCAGCAGTTACGGGGGCAGGGGTCAGTACGAGCAGTACTTC. Its translation is CASSYGGRGQYEQYF.

The rearrangement links TRBV29-1 to TRBJ1-1; maybe TRBD1 (6 bases). V dropped 6 bases and J dropped 1 base, with 9 bases sitting between them. This CDR3 comprises 12 residues. Germline values: CDR1 SQVTM, CDR2 ANQGSEA. In DNA, the CDR3 is TGCAGCGTCGCGACAGGGAACACTGAAGCTTTCTTT. Residues: CSVATGNTEAFF.

The rearrangement links TRBV23-1 to TRBJ2-2; D is perhaps TRBD1 or TRBD2 (8 bases each). TRBV23-1 is labeled an ORF, and its function is uncertain. V was clipped by 0 bases and J by 0 bases, with 26 bases between them. This CDR3 comprises 22 residues. The chain's CDR3 is CASSQSGRQGFAGGTNTGELFF. The DNA of the CDR3 is TGCGCCAGCAGTCAATCGGGGAGACAGGGGTTCGCGGGGGGCACGAACACCGGGGAGCTGTTTTTT.

The gene calls are TRBV4-1 and TRBJ2-7, with 8 positions matching TRBD2. The J segment lost 0 bases and the V segment lost 1 base, leaving 8 bases of the junction unmatched. Germline CDR1 and CDR2: MGHRA and YSYEKL. This CDR3 comprises 17 residues. DNA for the CDR3: TGCGCCAGCAGCCAAGGCCCGGGGGGGAGCTACTCCTACGAGCAGTACTTC. It specifies CASSQGPGGSYSYEQYF.

The chain recombines TRBV7-6 with TRBJ1-1; a weak D match, TRBD1 (5 bases). V shed 5 bases and J shed 8 bases, with 21 bases lying between them. Germline CDR1 SGHVS, CDR2 FNYEAQ. This CDR3 has 15 residues. The CDR3 loop reads CASSEERGIREEAFF. Written as DNA, the CDR3 is TGTGCCAGCAGCGAAGAAAGGGGAATAAGGGAAGAAGCTTTCTTT.

V usage is TRBV6-1 and J usage is TRBJ2-5; the match to TRBD2 covers 10 bases. V trimming: 2 bases; J trimming: 2 bases; junction bases outside the gene matches: 11. Germline lookup yields CDR1 MNHNS and CDR2 SASEGT. The CDR3 runs to 18 residues. The CDR3 DNA follows: TGTGCCAGCAGTGAAACTGGGATACTAGCGGGAAGACAAGAGACCCAGTACTTC. This sequence encodes CASSETGILAGRQETQYF.

The chain carries TRBV9 and TRBJ1-1; D is undetermined. CDR3 length: 13 amino acids. Trimming stripped 0 bases from V and 1 base from J, with 4 bases between. Germline lookup yields CDR1 SGDLS and CDR2 YYNGEE. The CDR3, as DNA: TGTGCCAGCAGCGTAGTCCCGAACACTGAAGCTTTCTTT. Amino acids: CASSVVPNTEAFF. Together with reference TRBV9 and TRBJ1-1, the CDR3 gives the full variable domain: DSGVTQTPKHLITATGQRVTLRCSPRSGDLSVYWYQQSLDQGLQFLIQYYNGEERAKGNILERFSAQQFPDLHSELNLSSLELGDSALYFCASSVVPNTEAFFGQGTRLTVV.

This chain uses TRBV5-1 with TRBJ2-2; D unclear. V was trimmed by 0 bases and J by 6 bases, leaving 12 bases between them. The CDR3 loop spans 15 amino acids. From germline, CDR1 is SGHRS and CDR2 YFSETQ. CDR3 region: CASSLADSWSGELFF. As DNA, the CDR3 is TGCGCCAGCAGCTTGGCTGACTCCTGGTCCGGGGAGCTGTTTTTT.

This sequence joins TRBV5-4 and TRBJ2-5, with 8 bases lining up with TRBD2. Per germline, CDR1 SGHNT and CDR2 YYREEE (reference sequence). CDR3 length: 16 amino acids. J gave up 5 bases and V 0 bases, and 9 bases lay outside the gene matches. The CDR3 region is CASSLDGGGPLETQYF. The CDR3, as DNA: TGTGCCAGCAGCTTGGACGGGGGGGGGCCTTTGGAGACCCAGTACTTC.

This chain connects TRBV4-1 to TRBJ1-4; D gene unclear. Trimming shortened V by 3 bases and J by 8 bases, and 13 bases separated the two germline ends. Germline V CDR1 and CDR2: MGHRA, YSYEKL. The CDR3 runs to 14 residues. The CDR3 spells CASSHPPRREKLFF. The CDR3 nucleotides are TGCGCCAGCAGCCACCCCCCCAGAAGGGAAAAACTGTTTTTT.

Here the CDR3 reads CATLGHKRGPLSEQYF. Written as DNA, the CDR3 is TGTGCCACCTTGGGACATAAGCGGGGGCCACTTAGCGAGCAGTACTTC. The chain uses TRBV28 and TRBJ2-7; 8 bases are a match to TRBD2. Germline V gene lookup returns CDR1 MDHEN and CDR2 SYDVKM. The CDR3 totals 16 residues. Unmatched junction bases numbered 20, after V lost 10 bases and J lost 6 bases. The whole variable domain, remainder taken from reference TRBV28 and TRBJ2-7, is DVKVTQSSRYLVKRTGEKVFLECVQDMDHENMFWYRQDPGLGLRLIYFSYDVKMKEKGDIPEGYSVSREKKERFSLILESASTNQTSMYLCATLGHKRGPLSEQYFGPGTRLTVT.

The chain joins TRBV5-1 to TRBJ2-7; D is uncertain. CDR1 and CDR2 from the germline V gene are SGHRS and YFSETQ. Trimming stripped 2 bases from V and 4 bases from J, with 13 bases between. The CDR3 totals 14 residues. The CDR3 bases are TGCGCCAGCAGCTTCGCCAATCAATTTTACGAGCAGTACTTC. It yields the protein CASSFANQFYEQYF.